This TCR beta chain was sequenced during a study of CD8 T cells in Susac syndrome. The CDR3 extends over 15 amino acids. Deletions cut 2 bases from V and 6 bases from J, with 16 bases between. The germline V gene encodes CDR1 MGHDK and CDR2 SYGVNS. Reverse transcription of roughly 0.45 to 1 ug RNA was carried out with random hexamers. TCRdb passed the immunoSEQ multiplex PCR reads through MiXCR, listing each CDR3 protein once. The profile shows under 200,000 distinct CDR3 sequences, roughly 94% of them singletons. This chain uses TRBV25-1 with TRBJ1-2; D uncertain. The TCR was taken from a human donor with Susac syndrome. Sequenced: CD4+ T cells from PBMCs. CDR3 sequence reads: CASSEPQPRLHGYTF. The CDR3 nucleotides are TGTGCCAGCAGTGAACCCCAGCCCAGGCTCCATGGCTACACCTTC.